One and the same sample provided the 28 T cell receptor beta chains below, sequenced in a study of T cells in localized non-small cell lung cancer. Clones were read by immunoSEQ multiplex PCR, and TCRdb kept only the in-frame ones, dropping some. This sample has roughly 3,300 clones, with about 30% found just once. Material: lung tumor tissue, obtained before any cancer treatment. These receptors were taken from a man between 40 and 69 years old with stage I lung adenocarcinoma.

This clone was recorded a few times. The chain links TRBV19 to TRBJ2-1; D is undetermined. The V gene lost 7 bases and the J gene lost 4 bases, with 11 bases spanning the gap. The CDR3 totals 13 residues. CDR1 LNHDA and CDR2 SQIVND come from the germline V gene (reference sequence). For the CDR3, the DNA is TGTGCCAGTAAGAACTTAATTTACAATGAGCAGTTCTTC. Translated: CASKNLIYNEQFF.

The chain joins TRBV27 to TRBJ2-6; no firm D call. Deletions cut 4 bases from V and 0 bases from J, with 10 bases between. The CDR3 length is 16 residues. Per the germline V gene, CDR1 is MNHEY and CDR2 is SMNVEV (reference sequence). CDR3 region: CASSYLVGSGANVLTF. CDR3 DNA sequence: TGTGCCAGCAGTTACCTTGTGGGCTCTGGGGCCAACGTCCTGACTTTC.

This clone came up a few times. This chain connects TRBV9 to TRBJ2-7, with D maybe TRBD1 (7 bases). Trimming cost V 5 bases and J 7 bases, with 19 bases left between them. The CDR3 extends over 14 amino acids. Germline lookup yields CDR1 SGDLS and CDR2 YYNGEE. The CDR3 spells CASSFRGARREQYF. CDR3 nucleotide sequence: TGTGCCAGCAGTTTCAGGGGGGCTAGAAGGGAGCAGTACTTC.

This clone is deemed medium-sized. This CDR3 reads CASSWGPSGNTIYF. CDR3 nucleotides: TGTGCCAGCAGCTGGGGACCCTCTGGAAACACCATATATTTT. This sequence joins TRBV11-3 and TRBJ1-3; possibly TRBD1 for D (5 bases). CDR3 length: 14 residues. Trimming took 4 bases from V and 0 from J, leaving 7 bases between them. CDR1 and CDR2 from the germline V gene are SGHNT and YENEEA.

The rearrangement links TRBV25-1 to TRBJ2-7, with 10 bases aligning to TRBD1. CDR1 MGHDK and CDR2 SYGVNS come from the germline V gene. This CDR3 spans 15 amino acids. V shed 1 base, J shed 3 bases, and the junction held 3 bases outside the gene matches. The CDR3 is CASSELGTGVYEQYF. Here the CDR3 DNA reads TGTGCCAGCAGTGAATTAGGGACAGGGGTCTACGAGCAGTACTTC.

The rearrangement uses TRBV18 and TRBJ1-5; 9 nucleotides line up with TRBD1. The trim removed 3 bases at V and 7 bases at J, leaving 1 base unmatched. CDR3 length equals 13 residues. In germline, CDR1 is KGHSH, CDR2 LQKENI. The CDR3 spells CASSPGQGQPQHF. The CDR3 DNA sequence: TGTGCCAGCTCACCGGGACAGGGCCAGCCCCAGCATTTT.

A note on this clone: Sequence at one end of the junction differs from germline and may be a read error. The chain employs TRBV18 and TRBJ1-5, with D unresolved. This CDR3 region has 12 residues. In germline, CDR1 is KGHSH, CDR2 LQKENI. The CDR3 DNA sequence: TGTGCCAGCTCTCCACTGGGCTCACCCCAGCATTTT. Translating it yields CASSPLGSPQHF. The full variable domain, in which reference TRBV18 and TRBJ1-5 provide the parts outside the CDR3, is NAGVMQNPRHLVRRRGQEARLRCSPMKGHSHVYWYRQLPEEGLKFMVYLQKENIIDESGMPKERFSAEFPKEGPSILRIQQVVRGDSAAYFCASSPLGSPQHFGDGTRLSIL.

This chain uses TRBV29-1 with TRBJ2-3; 12 nucleotides match TRBD2. The CDR3 runs 13 residues. The ends lost 2 bases at V and 6 bases at J; junction bases unmatched: 0. Per the germline V gene, CDR1 is SQVTM and CDR2 is ANQGSEA. CDR3 sequence (DNA): TGCAGCGTTGAACTAGCGGGGGGGGATACGCAGTATTTT. This translates into CSVELAGGDTQYF.

V and J are TRBV5-1 and TRBJ2-1; 9 bases map to TRBD2. J was trimmed by 7 bases and V by 1 base; bases with no gene match: 9. The CDR3 is 16 amino acids. The germline CDR1 and CDR2 sequences are SGHRS and YFSETQ. In nucleotides, the CDR3 is TGCGCCAGCAGCTTGACCTCGCGGGGGGGTCCTAATGAGCAGTTCTTC. This codes for CASSLTSRGGPNEQFF.

This clone was counted a few times. The V and J genes are TRBV11-3 and TRBJ2-1, with 10 bases lining up with TRBD2. Trimming cost V 4 bases and J 4 bases; bases outside gene matches: 10. This CDR3 has 17 amino acids. CDR1 is SGHNT, CDR2 YENEEA, per germline. This CDR3 is CASSSGLLAGIYNEQFF. The CDR3 DNA reads as TGTGCCAGCAGCTCCGGGCTACTAGCGGGGATATACAATGAGCAGTTCTTC.

The rearrangement links TRBV18 to TRBJ2-3, with 8 bases lining up with TRBD1. From germline, CDR1 is KGHSH and CDR2 LQKENI. The CDR3 spans 15 residues. Trimming took 2 bases from V and 4 from J; bases not matched to a gene: 5. The CDR3: CASSPEQGASDTQYF. In nucleotides, the CDR3 is TGTGCCAGCTCACCAGAGCAGGGGGCATCAGATACGCAGTATTTT.

The J gene is TRBJ1-5, the V gene TRBV10-3, with D perhaps matching TRBD1 (5 bases). The CDR3 sequence is 16 residues long. Per germline, CDR1 ENHRY and CDR2 SYGVKD. The ends were cut back, 2 bases at V and 2 bases at J, with 13 bases in the middle. CDR3 residues: CAISEPSGMGNQPQHF. Written as DNA, the CDR3 is TGTGCCATCAGTGAGCCGTCAGGGATGGGCAATCAGCCCCAGCATTTT.

The J gene is TRBJ1-4, the V gene TRBV5-1; 7 bases align to TRBD1. This CDR3 has 15 residues. Germline V gene lookup returns CDR1 SGHRS and CDR2 YFSETQ. Trimming took 2 bases from V and 3 from J; bases not matched to a gene: 4. CDR3 amino acids: CASSFYRGPNEKLFF. The CDR3 region has the DNA TGCGCCAGCAGCTTTTACAGGGGTCCTAATGAAAAACTGTTTTTT.

V gene TRBV18 combines with J gene TRBJ1-5, with 10 bases lining up with TRBD1. This CDR3 has 15 residues. V was pared by 3 bases and J by 5 bases, with 4 bases of the junction left unmatched. In germline, CDR1 is KGHSH, CDR2 LQKENI. CDR3 DNA: TGTGCCAGCTCACCCACCGGGACAGGGGATCAGCCCCAGCATTTT. The encoded protein is CASSPTGTGDQPQHF.

The chain uses TRBV29-1 and TRBJ1-2; no reliable D call. This CDR3 spans 14 amino acids. Deletions cut 5 bases from V and 8 bases from J, with 21 bases between. Germline lookup yields CDR1 SQVTM and CDR2 ANQGSEA. The CDR3 DNA is TGCAGCGTTAAGGTCTCTCACTCCCCTGAAGGCTACACCTTC. Translated: CSVKVSHSPEGYTF.

The chain uses TRBV19 and TRBJ2-6; D might be TRBD1 (5 bases). This CDR3 has 16 amino acids. Germline V lookup: CDR1 LNHDA, CDR2 SQIVND (reference sequence). Trimming left V 3 bases short and J 2 bases short, with 11 bases between. Here the CDR3 reads CASSMPARAGANVLTF. CDR3 nucleotides: TGTGCCAGTAGTATGCCCGCCAGGGCTGGGGCCAACGTCCTGACTTTC.

This clone was picked up a small number of times. The chain employs TRBV11-3 and TRBJ2-3; tentative D call: TRBD1 (6 bases). The CDR3 loop spans 15 amino acids. The V gene lost 2 bases and the J gene lost 1 base, with 10 bases spanning the gap. Germline V gene lookup returns CDR1 SGHNT and CDR2 YENEEA. CDR3 loop: CASSLLGGGTDTQYF. The CDR3 coding sequence is TGTGCCAGCAGCTTATTAGGGGGAGGCACAGATACGCAGTATTTT. The full variable domain, with the rest looked up from reference TRBV11-3 and TRBJ2-3, is EAGVVQSPRYKIIEKKQPVAFWCNPISGHNTLYWYLQNLGQGPELLIRYENEEAVDDSQLPKDRFSAERLKGVDSTLKIQPAELGDSAVYLCASSLLGGGTDTQYFGPGTRLTVL.

Relative to its sample, this clone is medium-sized (0.01 to 0.1%). Written as DNA, the CDR3 is TGTGCCAGCAAGGTGGCAGGGCGGGGAGAGACCCAGTACTTC. It specifies CASKVAGRGETQYF. The rearrangement links TRBV6-8 to TRBJ2-5, with a weak D call TRBD2 (6 bases). The CDR3 is 14 amino acids. With 7 bases removed from V and 4 bases from J, the gap between germline ends came to 16 bases. Germline V gene data show CDR1 as MNHGY and CDR2 as SAAAGT.

This clone was observed a handful of times. CDR3 amino acids: CASSPGDGGRYEQYF. DNA of the CDR3: TGTGCCAGCAGTCCGGGAGATGGGGGGCGGTACGAGCAGTACTTC. This rearrangement joins TRBV6-8 to TRBJ2-7; D is perhaps TRBD1 or TRBD2 (6 bases each). V lost 5 bases and J lost 4, with 18 bases in between. Germline V gene lookup returns CDR1 MNHGY and CDR2 SAAAGT. This CDR3 contains 15 residues.

This clone is labeled medium-sized (0.01 to 0.1%). V and J are TRBV11-3 and TRBJ2-5, with 7 nucleotides matching TRBD2. V lost 1 base to trimming and J lost 5 bases; unmatched junction nucleotides: 4. This CDR3 contains 14 residues. Germline values: CDR1 SGHNT, CDR2 YENEEA. The CDR3 region is CASSLGGSLETQYF. CDR3 coding DNA: TGTGCCAGCAGCTTAGGCGGGAGCCTGGAGACCCAGTACTTC.

V and J are TRBV6-8 and TRBJ2-4; D unclear. There are 17 residues in the CDR3. Germline values: CDR1 MNHGY, CDR2 SAAAGT. The V end was cut by 2 bases, the J end by 4 bases, with 18 bases between. CDR3 residues: CASSYDSLGSRKNIQYF. The CDR3 DNA reads TGTGCCAGCAGTTACGATTCTTTGGGTAGCCGAAAAAACATTCAGTACTTC.

This clone has more than one count but fewer than ten. The V and J genes are TRBV9 and TRBJ2-3, with 13 bases matching TRBD2. The CDR3 contains 16 residues. Germline lookup yields CDR1 SGDLS and CDR2 YYNGEE. J gave up 6 bases and V 3 bases, and 7 bases lay outside the gene matches. The CDR3 here is CASSELAGGPGDTQYF. CDR3 in DNA: TGTGCCAGCAGCGAACTAGCGGGAGGGCCGGGGGATACGCAGTATTTT.

By sample share, this clone is medium-sized. The read terminates 1 residue before the CDR3 end, so the remaining end is supplied by the germline J gene. J is TRBJ2-7 and V is TRBV6-1; tentatively, D is TRBD2 (7 bases). The germline V and J ends were trimmed by 1 base and 9 bases, with 13 bases remaining between them. The CDR3 is made up of 13 amino acids. Per germline, CDR1 MNHNS and CDR2 SASEGT. CDR3 sequence: CASSEGRGAWQYF. CDR3 DNA (partial): TGTGCCAGCAGTGAAGGTCGGGGGGCATGGCAGTAC.

The chain carries TRBV28 and TRBJ1-2; D is undetermined. The V and J ends lost 0 bases and 3 bases respectively, with 8 bases between them. In germline, CDR1 is MDHEN, CDR2 SYDVKM. The CDR3 extends over 14 amino acids. CDR3 sequence (DNA): TGTGCCAGCAGTTTATGGCAGTCGGACTATGGCTACACCTTC. It encodes CASSLWQSDYGYTF.

The sample holds one count of this clone. The chain couples TRBV29-1 to TRBJ1-2; unclear D gene. Germline V gives CDR1 SQVTM, CDR2 ANQGSEA. The CDR3 consists of 12 residues. V was trimmed by 1 base and J by 3 bases, leaving 6 bases between them. DNA of the CDR3: TGCAGCGTTGAAGGGGTGGACTATGGCTACACCTTC. Amino acids: CSVEGVDYGYTF.

This rearrangement joins TRBV4-1 to TRBJ2-3, with D unclear. Looked up from germline, CDR1 is MGHRA and CDR2 is YSYEKL. This CDR3 contains 15 residues. V was shortened by 0 bases and J by 1 base, with 8 bases between the two germline ends. Here the CDR3 reads CASSQEGSGTDTQYF. Written as DNA, the CDR3 is TGCGCCAGCAGCCAAGAAGGGTCGGGCACAGATACGCAGTATTTT.

This clone was recorded a few times. The chain couples TRBV9 to TRBJ1-2; unclear D gene. Trimming shortened V by 4 bases and J by 4 bases, and 11 bases separated the two germline ends. The CDR3 runs to 13 residues. CDR1 is SGDLS, CDR2 YYNGEE, per germline. CDR3 sequence (DNA): TGTGCCAGCAGCCCCCGGTTGGGCTATGGCTACACCTTC. It yields the protein CASSPRLGYGYTF.

The sample holds a few counts of this clone. The chain combines TRBV2 with TRBJ1-4; D ambiguous. Trimming took 7 bases from V and 7 from J, leaving 19 bases between them. Germline V CDR1 and CDR2: SNHLY, FYNNEI. The CDR3 length is 15 residues. DNA of the CDR3: TGTGCCAGCAAAATTTCAGGATCAGACGGTGAAAAACTGTTTTTT. It encodes CASKISGSDGEKLFF. The full variable domain, with the rest looked up from reference TRBV2 and TRBJ1-4, is EPEVTQTPSHQVTQMGQEVILRCVPISNHLYFYWYRQILGQKVEFLVSFYNNEISEKSEIFDDQFSVERPDGSNFTLKIRSTKLEDSAMYFCASKISGSDGEKLFFGSGTQLSVL.